This T cell receptor (beta chain) was documented in a study of OX40 agonist ivuxolimab in advanced cancers. Overall study context: Participants averaged roughly 57 years of age (range about 23 to 79) and were roughly 80% male.

V shed 4 bases and J shed 0 bases, with 10 bases lying between them. Germline CDR1 is SGHRS and CDR2 is YFSETQ. This CDR3 has 15 amino acids. This clone was seen once. Here immunoSEQ multiplex PCR was the method, and the copy in TCRdb shows in-frame clones only, minus some. The sample shows 60,000 to 70,000 clones, about 90% of them seen only once. This receptor was obtained from an adult with an advanced solid tumor such as melanoma, head and neck, liver or kidney cancer. The chain links TRBV5-1 to TRBJ1-4; D is undetermined. This material consisted of CD4+ or CD8+ T cells sorted from blood, taken in a trial of the OX40 agonist ivuxolimab. CDR3 DNA sequence: TGCGCCAGCAGCATAGGACGGGCAACTAATGAAAAACTGTTTTTT. It specifies CASSIGRATNEKLFF. The full variable domain, with the rest looked up from reference TRBV5-1 and TRBJ1-4, is KAGVTQTPRYLIKTRGQQVTLSCSPISGHRSVSWYQQTPGQGLQFLFEYFSETQRNKGNFPGRFSGRQFSNSRSEMNVSTLELGDSALYLCASSIGRATNEKLFFGSGTQLSVL.